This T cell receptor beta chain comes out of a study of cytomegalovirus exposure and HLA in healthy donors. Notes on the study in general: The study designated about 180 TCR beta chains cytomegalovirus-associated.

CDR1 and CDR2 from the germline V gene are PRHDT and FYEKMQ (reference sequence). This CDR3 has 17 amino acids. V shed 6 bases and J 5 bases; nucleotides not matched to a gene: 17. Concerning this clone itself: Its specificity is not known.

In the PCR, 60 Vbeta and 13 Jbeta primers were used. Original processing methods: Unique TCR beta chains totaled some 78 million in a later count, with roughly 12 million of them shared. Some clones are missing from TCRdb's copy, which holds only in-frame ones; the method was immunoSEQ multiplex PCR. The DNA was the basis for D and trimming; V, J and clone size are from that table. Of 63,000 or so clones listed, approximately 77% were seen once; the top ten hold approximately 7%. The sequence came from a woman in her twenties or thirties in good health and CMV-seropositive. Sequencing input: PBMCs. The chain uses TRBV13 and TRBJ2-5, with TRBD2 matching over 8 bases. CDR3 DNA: TGTGCCAGCAGGGGAGCGGGAGCAGGTGTGTACAAGGAGACCCAGTACTTC. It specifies CASRGAGAGVYKETQYF.